This T cell receptor beta chain was retrieved from a study of T-cell memory formation after mild COVID-19. Germline V gene sequence: CDR1 SGHRS, CDR2 YFSETQ. The CDR3 is 15 amino acids. V lost 4 bases and J 2 bases, leaving 14 bases between the germline ends. With constant-segment primers, 5'RACE yielded cDNA libraries of TCR alpha and TCR beta that carried sample barcodes and UMIs. In TCRdb, the 5' RACE reads were re-called with MiXCR into one record per CDR3 protein. Of roughly 200,000 distinct CDR3 sequences listed, over 9% are singletons. The sample taken for sequencing was PBMCs or a T cell subset sorted from them (not recorded which). This TCR derives from a man younger than 30 who had mild COVID-19 (a few samples of this study predate the infection). Cell type and time point are not known. This chain links TRBV5-1 with TRBJ2-3, with D perhaps being TRBD1 or TRBD2 (5 bases each). For the CDR3, the DNA is TGCGCCAGCAGCCCGGGGCCGGGATCCACAGATACGCAGTATTTT. This codes for CASSPGPGSTDTQYF.